These 13 T cell receptor beta chains came from one sample sequenced in a study of identical twins. TCRdb independently ran MiXCR on the 5' RACE reads; one entry per CDR3 protein. Among 1.5 million to 2 million distinct CDR3 sequences listed, roughly a third were seen once. Sequenced sample: cord blood. Source of these receptors: a newborn girl in good health.

The genes are TRBV6-6 and TRBJ1-5; TRBD1 aligns across 8 bases. Germline trimming cut 6 bases from V and 3 bases from J; bases unmatched to any gene: 4. This CDR3 is 14 amino acids long. Germline-derived CDR1 and CDR2 are MNHNY and SVGAGI (reference sequence). CDR3 coding DNA: TGTGCCAGCAGGGACAGGGTTGCCAATCAGCCCCAGCATTTT. It encodes CASRDRVANQPQHF.

V usage is TRBV15 and J usage is TRBJ2-7, with no clear D. V was clipped by 8 bases and J by 7 bases, with 27 bases between them. Germline V gene lookup returns CDR1 LNHNV and CDR2 YYDKDF (reference sequence). This CDR3 is 16 amino acids long. CDR3 protein: CATDSPGESSYNEQYF. Written as DNA, the CDR3 is TGTGCCACCGATTCTCCGGGTGAGAGCTCCTACAATGAGCAGTACTTC.

This clonotype came up a few times. The genes are TRBV3-1 and TRBJ1-2; a possible D gene is TRBD1 (6 bases). V lost 4 bases and J 8 bases, leaving 17 bases between the germline ends. CDR3 size: 14 residues. The germline V gene has CDR1 LGHDT and CDR2 YNNKEL (reference sequence). The CDR3, as DNA: TGTGCCAGCAGCCGTGGGAACAGGGCAGGGGGCTACACCTTC. This gives the protein CASSRGNRAGGYTF.

V usage is TRBV6-1 and J usage is TRBJ1-1; perhaps TRBD1 as D (5 bases). The CDR3 has 14 amino acids. V was shortened by 4 bases and J by 1 base, with 10 bases between the two germline ends. Germline CDR1 is MNHNS and CDR2 is SASEGT. CDR3 residues: CASSGQRGNTEAFF. CDR3 nucleotides: TGTGCCAGCAGTGGACAGAGGGGGAACACTGAAGCTTTCTTT.

This clonotype appeared a few times. The chain combines TRBV30 with TRBJ1-1; D is ambiguous. The CDR3 runs 8 residues. V was trimmed by 7 bases and J by 6 bases, leaving 3 bases between them. Germline V gene sequence: CDR1 GTSNPN, CDR2 SVGIG (reference sequence). The CDR3 here is CASAEAFF. The CDR3 DNA reads as TGTGCCTCCGCTGAAGCTTTCTTT.

In its sample, this clonotype was seen a few times. This sequence joins TRBV20-1 and TRBJ2-1, with 8 bases lining up with TRBD2. The CDR3 loop spans 15 amino acids. Per the germline V gene, CDR1 is DFQATT and CDR2 is SNEGSKA (reference sequence). The junction had 3 bases not matched to a gene; V was cut back by 2 bases and J by 0 bases. The CDR3 region has the DNA TGCAGTGCTAGAAAACTAGCGGCCTCCTACAATGAGCAGTTCTTC. The encoded protein is CSARKLAASYNEQFF.

This clonotype has just a few counts. This chain joins TRBV4-1 and TRBJ1-6, with TRBD1 matching 7 bases. V shed 4 bases, J shed 10 bases, and the junction held 4 bases outside the gene matches. The CDR3 contains 13 residues. Germline CDR1 is MGHRA and CDR2 is YSYEKL. The DNA of the CDR3 is TGCGCCAGCAGCCGCGGACAGGAGTCACCCCTCCACTTT. The encoded protein is CASSRGQESPLHF.

The V gene is TRBV7-6, the J gene TRBJ2-1; 9 bases are shared with TRBD1. Germline V lookup: CDR1 SGHVS, CDR2 FNYEAQ. This CDR3 is built from 21 residues. V shed 1 base, J shed 7 bases, and the junction held 23 bases outside the gene matches. The chain's CDR3 is CASSLVRSGTGHSLRRNEQFF. Here the CDR3 DNA reads TGTGCCAGCAGCTTAGTTAGGTCCGGGACAGGGCACTCACTGCGACGAAATGAGCAGTTCTTC. The whole variable domain, filled in from reference TRBV7-6 and TRBJ2-1, reads GAGVSQSPRYKVTKRGQDVALRCDPISGHVSLYWYRQALGQGPEFLTYFNYEAQQDKSGLPNDRFSAERPEGSISTLTIQRTEQRDSAMYRCASSLVRSGTGHSLRRNEQFFGPGTRLTVL.

This clonotype was seen ten or more times. This chain connects TRBV5-1 to TRBJ1-2; no clear D gene. The CDR3 loop spans 14 amino acids. Per the germline V gene, CDR1 is SGHRS and CDR2 is YFSETQ. Trimming shortened V by 2 bases and J by 4 bases, and 12 bases separated the two germline ends. CDR3 sequence: CASSFTSLTYGYTF. CDR3 sequence (DNA): TGCGCCAGCAGCTTTACCAGTCTAACCTATGGCTACACCTTC.

This clonotype appeared a single time. The chain carries TRBV7-9 and TRBJ2-3; no firm D call. The CDR3 totals 14 residues. V was clipped by 4 bases and J by 0 bases, with 8 bases between them. The V gene's germline CDR1 is SEHNR and CDR2 FQNEAQ (reference sequence). Here the CDR3 reads CASSWRLSTDTQYF. DNA of the CDR3: TGTGCCAGCAGCTGGCGGCTGAGCACAGATACGCAGTATTTT. Based on the CDR3 plus reference TRBV7-9 and TRBJ2-3, the full variable domain is DTGVSQNPRHKITKRGQNVTFRCDPISEHNRLYWYRQTLGQGPEFLTYFQNEAQLEKSRLLSDRFSAERPKGSFSTLEIQRTEQGDSAMYLCASSWRLSTDTQYFGPGTRLTVL.

CDR3 nucleotides: TGTGCCAGCAGTGGGTCAGGGGGCCTGAGGTACGAGCAGTACTTC. As protein: CASSGSGGLRYEQYF. The chain couples TRBV25-1 to TRBJ2-7; 8 positions agree with TRBD1. Trimming cost V 4 bases and J 4 bases; bases outside gene matches: 9. The CDR3 is 15 residues long. In germline, CDR1 is MGHDK, CDR2 SYGVNS.

This clonotype came up a few times. The chain recombines TRBV11-2 with TRBJ2-3; D uncertain. CDR1 and CDR2 (germline): SGHAT, FQNNGV. The CDR3 spans 14 residues. V was shortened by 4 bases and J by 2 bases, with 10 bases between the two germline ends. The CDR3 bases are TGTGCCAGCAGCTCTCTGCCGTACACAGATACGCAGTATTTT. This encodes CASSSLPYTDTQYF. The full variable domain, rest sourced from reference TRBV11-2 and TRBJ2-3, is EAGVAQSPRYKIIEKRQSVAFWCNPISGHATLYWYQQILGQGPKLLIQFQNNGVVDDSQLPKDRFSAERLKGVDSTLKIQPAKLEDSAVYLCASSSLPYTDTQYFGPGTRLTVL.

Ten or more counts support this clonotype. This chain connects TRBV20-1 to TRBJ2-7; possible D gene TRBD2, 5 bases. The germline V gene encodes CDR1 DFQATT and CDR2 SNEGSKA (reference sequence). V was pared by 0 bases and J by 2 bases, with 11 bases between. The CDR3 covers 14 residues. The CDR3 DNA sequence: TGCAGTGCTAGAGAAGGGAGCGGACCCTACGAGCAGTACTTC. Translation gives CSAREGSGPYEQYF.